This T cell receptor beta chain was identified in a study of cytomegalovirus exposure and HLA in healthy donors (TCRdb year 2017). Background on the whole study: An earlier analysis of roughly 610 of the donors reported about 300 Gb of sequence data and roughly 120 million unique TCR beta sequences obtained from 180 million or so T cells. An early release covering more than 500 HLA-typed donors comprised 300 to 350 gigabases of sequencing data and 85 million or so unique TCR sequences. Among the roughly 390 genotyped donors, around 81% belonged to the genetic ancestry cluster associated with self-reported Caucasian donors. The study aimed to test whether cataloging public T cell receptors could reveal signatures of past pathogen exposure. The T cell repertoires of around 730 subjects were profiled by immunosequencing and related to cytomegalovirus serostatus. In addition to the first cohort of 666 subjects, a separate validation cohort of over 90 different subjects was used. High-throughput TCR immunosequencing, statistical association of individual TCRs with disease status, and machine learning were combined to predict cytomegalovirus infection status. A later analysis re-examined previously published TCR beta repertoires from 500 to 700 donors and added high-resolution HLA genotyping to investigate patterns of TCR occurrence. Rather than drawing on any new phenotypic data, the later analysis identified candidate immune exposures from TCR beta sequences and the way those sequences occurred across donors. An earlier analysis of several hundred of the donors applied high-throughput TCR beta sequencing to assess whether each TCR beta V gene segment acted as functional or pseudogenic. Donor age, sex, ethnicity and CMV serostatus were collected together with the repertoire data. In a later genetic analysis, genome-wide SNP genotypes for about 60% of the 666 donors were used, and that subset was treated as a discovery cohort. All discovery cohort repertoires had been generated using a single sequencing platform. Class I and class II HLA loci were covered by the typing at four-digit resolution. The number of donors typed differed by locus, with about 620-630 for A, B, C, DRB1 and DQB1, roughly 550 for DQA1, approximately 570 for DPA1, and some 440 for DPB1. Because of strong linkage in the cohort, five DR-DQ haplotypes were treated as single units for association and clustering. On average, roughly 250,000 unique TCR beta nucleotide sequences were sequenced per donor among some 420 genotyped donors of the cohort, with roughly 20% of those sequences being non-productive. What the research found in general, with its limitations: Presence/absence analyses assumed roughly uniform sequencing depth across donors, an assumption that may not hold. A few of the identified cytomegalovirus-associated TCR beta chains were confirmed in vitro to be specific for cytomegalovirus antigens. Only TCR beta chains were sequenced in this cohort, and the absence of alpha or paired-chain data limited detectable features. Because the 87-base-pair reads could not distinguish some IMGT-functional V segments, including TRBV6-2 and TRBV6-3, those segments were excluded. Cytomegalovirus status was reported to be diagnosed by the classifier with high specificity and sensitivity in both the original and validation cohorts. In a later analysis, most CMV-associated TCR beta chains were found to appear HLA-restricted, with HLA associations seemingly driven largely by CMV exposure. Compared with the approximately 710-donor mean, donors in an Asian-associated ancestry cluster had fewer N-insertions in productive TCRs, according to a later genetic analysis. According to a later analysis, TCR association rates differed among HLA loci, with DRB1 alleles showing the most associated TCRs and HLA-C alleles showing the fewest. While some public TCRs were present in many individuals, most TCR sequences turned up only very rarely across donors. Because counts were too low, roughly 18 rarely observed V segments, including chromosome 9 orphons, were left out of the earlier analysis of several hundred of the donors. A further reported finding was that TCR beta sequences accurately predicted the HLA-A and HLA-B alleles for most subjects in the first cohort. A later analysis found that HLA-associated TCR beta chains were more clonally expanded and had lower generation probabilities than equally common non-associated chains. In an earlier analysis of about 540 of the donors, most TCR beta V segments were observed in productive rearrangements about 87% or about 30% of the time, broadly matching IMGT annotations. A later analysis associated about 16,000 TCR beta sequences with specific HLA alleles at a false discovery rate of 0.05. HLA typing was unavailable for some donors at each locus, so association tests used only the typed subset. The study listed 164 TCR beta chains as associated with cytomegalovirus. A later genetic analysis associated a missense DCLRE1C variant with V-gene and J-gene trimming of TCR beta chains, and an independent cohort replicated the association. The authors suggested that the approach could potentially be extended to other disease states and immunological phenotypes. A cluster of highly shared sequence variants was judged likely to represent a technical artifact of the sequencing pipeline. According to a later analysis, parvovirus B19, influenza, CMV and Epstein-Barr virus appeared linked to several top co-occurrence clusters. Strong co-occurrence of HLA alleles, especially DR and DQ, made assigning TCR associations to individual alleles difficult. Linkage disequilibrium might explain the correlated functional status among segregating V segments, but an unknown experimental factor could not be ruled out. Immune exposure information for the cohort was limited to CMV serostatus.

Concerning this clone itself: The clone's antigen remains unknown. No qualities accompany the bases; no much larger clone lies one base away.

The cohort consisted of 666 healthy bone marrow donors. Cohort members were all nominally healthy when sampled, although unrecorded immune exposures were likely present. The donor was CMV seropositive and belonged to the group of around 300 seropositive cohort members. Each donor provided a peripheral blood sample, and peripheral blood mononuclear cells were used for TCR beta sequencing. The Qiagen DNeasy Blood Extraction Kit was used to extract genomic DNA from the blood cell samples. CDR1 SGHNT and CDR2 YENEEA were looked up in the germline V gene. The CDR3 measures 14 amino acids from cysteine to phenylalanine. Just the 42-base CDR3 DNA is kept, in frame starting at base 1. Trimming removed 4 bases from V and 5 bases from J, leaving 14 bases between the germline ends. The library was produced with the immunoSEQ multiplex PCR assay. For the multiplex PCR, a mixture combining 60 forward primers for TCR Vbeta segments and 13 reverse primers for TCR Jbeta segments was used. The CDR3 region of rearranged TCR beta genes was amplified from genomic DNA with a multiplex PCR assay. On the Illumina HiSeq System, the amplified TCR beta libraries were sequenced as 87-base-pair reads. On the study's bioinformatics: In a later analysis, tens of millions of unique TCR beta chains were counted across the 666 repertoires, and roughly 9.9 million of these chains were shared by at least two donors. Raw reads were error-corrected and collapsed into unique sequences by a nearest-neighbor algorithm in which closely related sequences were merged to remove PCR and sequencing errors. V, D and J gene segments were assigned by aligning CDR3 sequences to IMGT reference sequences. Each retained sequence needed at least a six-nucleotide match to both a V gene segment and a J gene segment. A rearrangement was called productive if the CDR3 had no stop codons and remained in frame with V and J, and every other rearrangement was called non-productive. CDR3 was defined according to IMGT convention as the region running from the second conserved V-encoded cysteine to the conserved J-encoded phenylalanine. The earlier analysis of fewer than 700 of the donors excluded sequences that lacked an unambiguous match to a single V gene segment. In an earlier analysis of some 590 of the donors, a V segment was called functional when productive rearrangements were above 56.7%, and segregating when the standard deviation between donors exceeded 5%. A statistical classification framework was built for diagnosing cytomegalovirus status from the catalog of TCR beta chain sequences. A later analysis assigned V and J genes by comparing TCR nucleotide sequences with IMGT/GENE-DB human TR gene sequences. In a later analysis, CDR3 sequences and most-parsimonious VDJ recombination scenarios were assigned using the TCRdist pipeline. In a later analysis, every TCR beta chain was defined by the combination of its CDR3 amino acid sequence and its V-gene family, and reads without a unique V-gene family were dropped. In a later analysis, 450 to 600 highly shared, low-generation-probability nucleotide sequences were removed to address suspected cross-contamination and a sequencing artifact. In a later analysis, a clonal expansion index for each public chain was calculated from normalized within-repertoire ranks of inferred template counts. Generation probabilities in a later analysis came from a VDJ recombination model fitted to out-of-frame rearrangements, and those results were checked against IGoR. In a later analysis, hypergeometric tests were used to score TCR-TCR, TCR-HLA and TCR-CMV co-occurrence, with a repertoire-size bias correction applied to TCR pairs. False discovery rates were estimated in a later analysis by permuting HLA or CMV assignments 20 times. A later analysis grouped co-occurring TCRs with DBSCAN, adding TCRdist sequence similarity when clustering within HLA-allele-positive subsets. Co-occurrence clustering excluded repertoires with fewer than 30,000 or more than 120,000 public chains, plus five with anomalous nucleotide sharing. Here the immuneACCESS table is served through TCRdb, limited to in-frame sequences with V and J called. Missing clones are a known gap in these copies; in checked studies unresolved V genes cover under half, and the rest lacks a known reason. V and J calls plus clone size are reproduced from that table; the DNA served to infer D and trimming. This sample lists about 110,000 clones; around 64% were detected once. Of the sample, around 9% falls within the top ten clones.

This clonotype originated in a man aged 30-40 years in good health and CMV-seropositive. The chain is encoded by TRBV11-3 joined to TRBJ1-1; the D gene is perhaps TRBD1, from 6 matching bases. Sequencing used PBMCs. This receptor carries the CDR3 CASSWGSRGTEAFF. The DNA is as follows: TGTGCCAGCAGCTGGGGCAGTAGGGGGACTGAAGCTTTCTTT.